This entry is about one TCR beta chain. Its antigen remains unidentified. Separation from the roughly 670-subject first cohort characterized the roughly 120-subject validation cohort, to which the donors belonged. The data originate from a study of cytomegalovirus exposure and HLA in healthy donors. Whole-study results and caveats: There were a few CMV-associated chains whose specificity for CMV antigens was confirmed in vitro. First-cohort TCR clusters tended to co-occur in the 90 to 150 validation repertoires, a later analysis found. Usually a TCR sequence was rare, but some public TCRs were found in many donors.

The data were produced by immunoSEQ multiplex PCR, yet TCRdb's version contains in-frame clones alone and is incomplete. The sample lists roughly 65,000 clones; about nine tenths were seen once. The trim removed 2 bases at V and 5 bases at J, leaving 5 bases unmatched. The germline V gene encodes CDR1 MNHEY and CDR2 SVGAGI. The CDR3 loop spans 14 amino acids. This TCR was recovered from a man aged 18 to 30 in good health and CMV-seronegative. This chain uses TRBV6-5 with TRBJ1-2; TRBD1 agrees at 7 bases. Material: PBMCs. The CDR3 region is CASSYKGQSYGYTF. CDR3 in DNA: TGTGCCAGCAGTTACAAGGGACAGAGTTATGGCTACACCTTC.